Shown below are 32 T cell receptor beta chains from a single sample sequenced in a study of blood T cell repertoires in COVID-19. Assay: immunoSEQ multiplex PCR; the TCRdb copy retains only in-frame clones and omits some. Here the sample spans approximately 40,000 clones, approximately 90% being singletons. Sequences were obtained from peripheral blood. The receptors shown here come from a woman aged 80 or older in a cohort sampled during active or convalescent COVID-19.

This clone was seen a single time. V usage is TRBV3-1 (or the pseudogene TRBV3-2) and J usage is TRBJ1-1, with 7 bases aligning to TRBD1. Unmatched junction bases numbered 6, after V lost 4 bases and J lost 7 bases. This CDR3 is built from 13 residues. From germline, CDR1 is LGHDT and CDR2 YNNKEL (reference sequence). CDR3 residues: CASSPRGDSEAFF. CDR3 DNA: TGTGCCAGCAGCCCCCGTGGGGACAGTGAAGCTTTCTTT.

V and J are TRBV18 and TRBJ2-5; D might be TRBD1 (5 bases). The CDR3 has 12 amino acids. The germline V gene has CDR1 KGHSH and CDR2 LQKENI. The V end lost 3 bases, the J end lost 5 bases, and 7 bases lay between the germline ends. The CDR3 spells CASSPGPETQYF. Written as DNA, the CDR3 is TGTGCCAGCTCACCGGGGCCCGAGACCCAGTACTTC.

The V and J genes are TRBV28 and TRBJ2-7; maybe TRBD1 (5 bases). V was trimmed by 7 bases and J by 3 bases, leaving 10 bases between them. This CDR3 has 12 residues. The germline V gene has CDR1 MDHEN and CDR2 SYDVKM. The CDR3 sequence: CASMTAGYEQYF. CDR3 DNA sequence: TGTGCCAGCATGACAGCTGGCTACGAGCAGTACTTC.

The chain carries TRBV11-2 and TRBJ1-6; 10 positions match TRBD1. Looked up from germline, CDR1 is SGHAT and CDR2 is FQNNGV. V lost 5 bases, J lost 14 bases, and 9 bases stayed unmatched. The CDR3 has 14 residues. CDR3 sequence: CASSPGTGVGALHF. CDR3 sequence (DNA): TGTGCCAGCAGCCCCGGGACAGGGGTTGGTGCCCTCCACTTT.

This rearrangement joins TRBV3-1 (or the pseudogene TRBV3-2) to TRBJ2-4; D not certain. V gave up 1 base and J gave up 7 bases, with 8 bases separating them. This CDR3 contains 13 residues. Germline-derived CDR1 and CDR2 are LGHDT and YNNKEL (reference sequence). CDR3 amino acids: CASSQVERNIQYF. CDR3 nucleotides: TGTGCCAGCAGCCAAGTGGAGAGGAACATTCAGTACTTC.

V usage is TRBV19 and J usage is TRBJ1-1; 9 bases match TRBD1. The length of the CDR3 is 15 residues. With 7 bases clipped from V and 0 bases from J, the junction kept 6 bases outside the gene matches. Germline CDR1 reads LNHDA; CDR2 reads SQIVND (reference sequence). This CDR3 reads CASTETGGMNTEAFF. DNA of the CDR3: TGTGCCAGTACCGAGACAGGGGGAATGAACACTGAAGCTTTCTTT.

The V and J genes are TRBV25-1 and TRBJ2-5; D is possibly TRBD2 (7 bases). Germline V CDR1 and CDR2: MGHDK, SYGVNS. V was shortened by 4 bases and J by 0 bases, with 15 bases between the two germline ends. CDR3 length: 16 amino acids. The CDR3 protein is CASSGRGGGYQETQYF. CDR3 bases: TGTGCCAGCAGTGGGCGCGGGGGCGGGTACCAAGAGACCCAGTACTTC.

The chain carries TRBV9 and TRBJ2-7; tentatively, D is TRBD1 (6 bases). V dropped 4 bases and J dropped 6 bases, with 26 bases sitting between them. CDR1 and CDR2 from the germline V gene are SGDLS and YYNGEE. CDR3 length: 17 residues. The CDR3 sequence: CASSPRGGRHSGSEQYF. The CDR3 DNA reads TGTGCCAGCAGCCCCCGAGGGGGACGCCACTCCGGTTCCGAGCAGTACTTC.

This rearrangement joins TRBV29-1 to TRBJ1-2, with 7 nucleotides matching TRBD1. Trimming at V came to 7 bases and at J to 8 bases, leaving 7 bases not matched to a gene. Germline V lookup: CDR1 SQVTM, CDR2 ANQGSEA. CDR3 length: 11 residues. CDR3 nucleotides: TGCAGCGCTGGGGACAGCTCCGGCTACACCTTC. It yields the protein CSAGDSSGYTF.

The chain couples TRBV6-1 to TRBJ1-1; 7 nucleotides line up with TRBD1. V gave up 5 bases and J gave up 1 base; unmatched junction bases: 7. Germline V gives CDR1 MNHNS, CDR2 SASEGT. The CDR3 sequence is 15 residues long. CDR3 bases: TGTGCCAGCAGTAAGCCTCGGGACAGGAACACTGAAGCTTTCTTT. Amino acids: CASSKPRDRNTEAFF.

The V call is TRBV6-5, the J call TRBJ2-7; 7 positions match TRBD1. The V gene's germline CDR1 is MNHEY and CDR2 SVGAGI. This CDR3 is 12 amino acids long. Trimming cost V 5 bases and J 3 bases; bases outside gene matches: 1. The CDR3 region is CASSRDSYEQYF. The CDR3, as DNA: TGTGCCAGCAGTCGGGACAGCTACGAGCAGTACTTC.

The CDR3 reads CASSWDTRGSGELFF. The CDR3 DNA follows: TGTGCCAGCAGCTGGGACACCCGAGGGTCCGGGGAGCTGTTTTTT. The genes are TRBV27 and TRBJ2-2; TRBD1 might be the D (6 bases). Trimming stripped 6 bases from V and 6 bases from J, with 17 bases between. Germline CDR1 and CDR2: MNHEY and SMNVEV (reference sequence). The CDR3 contains 15 residues.

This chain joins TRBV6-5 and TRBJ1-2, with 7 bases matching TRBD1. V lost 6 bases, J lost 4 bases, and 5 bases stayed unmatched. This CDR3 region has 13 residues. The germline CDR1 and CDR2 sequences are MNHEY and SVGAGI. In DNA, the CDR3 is TGTGCCAGCAGAAGGGACAGTACCTATGGCTACACCTTC. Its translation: CASRRDSTYGYTF.

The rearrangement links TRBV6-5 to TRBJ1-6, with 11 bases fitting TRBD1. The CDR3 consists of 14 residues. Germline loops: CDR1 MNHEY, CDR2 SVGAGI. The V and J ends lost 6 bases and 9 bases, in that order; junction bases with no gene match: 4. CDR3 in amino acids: CASRGQGGSSPLHF. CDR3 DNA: TGTGCCAGCAGGGGACAGGGGGGCTCTTCACCCCTCCACTTT.

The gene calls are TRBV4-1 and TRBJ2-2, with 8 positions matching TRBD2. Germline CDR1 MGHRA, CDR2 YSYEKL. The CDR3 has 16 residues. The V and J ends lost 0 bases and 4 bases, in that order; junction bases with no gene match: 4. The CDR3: CASSQDPGGGTGELFF. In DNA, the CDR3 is TGCGCCAGCAGCCAAGATCCGGGAGGGGGCACCGGGGAGCTGTTTTTT.

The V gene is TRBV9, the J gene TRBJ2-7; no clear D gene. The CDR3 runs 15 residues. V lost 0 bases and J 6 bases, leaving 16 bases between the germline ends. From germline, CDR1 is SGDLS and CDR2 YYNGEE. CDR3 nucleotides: TGTGCCAGCAGCGTAGACCCCGCTAGGTCGGGCGAGCAGTACTTC. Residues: CASSVDPARSGEQYF.

CDR3 loop: CASSLVAGGGNTIYF. CDR3 sequence (DNA): TGTGCCAGCAGCTTAGTCGCAGGGGGTGGAAACACCATATATTTT. The chain uses TRBV7-2 and TRBJ1-3, with 7 positions matching TRBD1. The ends lost 1 base at V and 3 bases at J; junction bases unmatched: 3. CDR1 is SGHTA, CDR2 FQGNSA, per germline. The CDR3 runs to 15 residues.

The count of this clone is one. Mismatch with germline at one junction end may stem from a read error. The CDR3 nucleotides are TGTGCCAGCAGTTATGGGACAGGGGTCGTGTTT. It codes for CASSYGTGVVF. V and J are TRBV12-3 or TRBV12-4 and TRBJ1-1, with 10 bases identical to TRBD1. This CDR3 comprises 11 residues.

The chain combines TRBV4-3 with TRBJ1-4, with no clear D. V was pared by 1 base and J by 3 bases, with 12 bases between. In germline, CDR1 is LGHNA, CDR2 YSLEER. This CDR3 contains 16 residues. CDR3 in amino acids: CASSQGYGQANEKLFF. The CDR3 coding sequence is TGCGCCAGCAGCCAAGGGTACGGTCAGGCTAATGAAAAACTGTTTTTT.

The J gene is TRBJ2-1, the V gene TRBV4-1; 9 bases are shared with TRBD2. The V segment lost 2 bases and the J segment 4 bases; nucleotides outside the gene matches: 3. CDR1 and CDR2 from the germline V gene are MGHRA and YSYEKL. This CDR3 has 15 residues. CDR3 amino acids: CASSQKRGEYNEQFF. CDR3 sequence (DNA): TGCGCCAGCAGCCAAAAGCGGGGGGAATACAATGAGCAGTTCTTC.

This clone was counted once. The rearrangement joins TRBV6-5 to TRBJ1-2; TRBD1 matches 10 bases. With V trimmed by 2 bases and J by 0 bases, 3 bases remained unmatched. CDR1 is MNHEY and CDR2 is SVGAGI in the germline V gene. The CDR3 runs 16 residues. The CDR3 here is CASSYGGQGPNYGYTF. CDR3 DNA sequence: TGTGCCAGCAGTTACGGGGGACAGGGGCCTAACTATGGCTACACCTTC.

The DNA for the CDR3 is TGTGCCAGCAGCTTCATACGGGGTTCACCCCTCCACTTT. It translates to CASSFIRGSPLHF. V gene TRBV7-3 combines with J gene TRBJ1-6; D uncertain. Trimming pared 3 bases from V and 9 bases from J, leaving 9 bases between. Germline CDR1 is SGHTA and CDR2 is FQGTGA. The CDR3 is 13 residues long. The whole variable domain, filled in from reference TRBV7-3 and TRBJ1-6, reads GAGVSQTPSNKVTEKGKYVELRCDPISGHTALYWYRQSLGQGPEFLIYFQGTGAADDSGLPNDRFFAVRPEGSVSTLKIQRTERGDSAVYLCASSFIRGSPLHFGNGTRLTVT.

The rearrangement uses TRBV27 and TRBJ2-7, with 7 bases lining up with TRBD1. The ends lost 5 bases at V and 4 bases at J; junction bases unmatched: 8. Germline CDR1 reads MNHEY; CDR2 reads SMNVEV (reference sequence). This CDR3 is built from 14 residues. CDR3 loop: CASSRRGLGYEQYF. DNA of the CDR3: TGTGCCAGCAGTAGAAGGGGGCTGGGGTACGAGCAGTACTTC.

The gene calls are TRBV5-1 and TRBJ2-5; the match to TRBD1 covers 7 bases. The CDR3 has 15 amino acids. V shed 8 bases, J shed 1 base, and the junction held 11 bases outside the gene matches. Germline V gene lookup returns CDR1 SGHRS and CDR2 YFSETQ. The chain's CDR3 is CASALRGLSQETQYF. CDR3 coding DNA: TGCGCCAGTGCGTTAAGGGGGCTGAGCCAAGAGACCCAGTACTTC.

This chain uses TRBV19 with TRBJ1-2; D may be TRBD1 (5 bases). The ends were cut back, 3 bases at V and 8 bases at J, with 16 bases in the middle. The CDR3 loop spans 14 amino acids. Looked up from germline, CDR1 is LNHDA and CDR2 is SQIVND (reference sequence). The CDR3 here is CASSIRNRSWGYTF. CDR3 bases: TGTGCCAGTAGTATTAGGAACAGGAGCTGGGGCTACACCTTC.

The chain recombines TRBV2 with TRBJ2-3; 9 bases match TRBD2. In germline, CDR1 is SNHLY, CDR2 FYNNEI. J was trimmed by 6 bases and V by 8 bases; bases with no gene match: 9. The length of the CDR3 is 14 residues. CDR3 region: CASDPSGRWDTQYF. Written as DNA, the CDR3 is TGTGCCAGCGACCCGAGCGGGAGGTGGGATACGCAGTATTTT.

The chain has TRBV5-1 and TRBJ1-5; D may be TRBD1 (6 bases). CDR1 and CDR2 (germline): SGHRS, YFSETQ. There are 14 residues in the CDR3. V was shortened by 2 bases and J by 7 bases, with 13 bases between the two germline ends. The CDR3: CASSLGGAKQPQHF. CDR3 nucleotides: TGCGCCAGCAGCTTAGGGGGTGCCAAGCAGCCCCAGCATTTT.

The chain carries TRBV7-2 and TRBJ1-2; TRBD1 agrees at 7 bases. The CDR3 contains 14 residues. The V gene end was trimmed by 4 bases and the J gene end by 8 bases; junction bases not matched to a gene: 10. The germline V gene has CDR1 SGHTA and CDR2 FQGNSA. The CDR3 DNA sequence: TGTGCCAGCAGCTCAGAGACAGCGACAGGGGGCTACACCTTC. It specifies CASSSETATGGYTF.

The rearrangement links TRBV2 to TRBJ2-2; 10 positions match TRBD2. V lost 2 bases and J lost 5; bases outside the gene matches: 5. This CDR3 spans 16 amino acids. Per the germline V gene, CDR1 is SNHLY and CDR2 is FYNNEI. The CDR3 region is CASSESSGSWTGELFF. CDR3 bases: TGTGCCAGCAGTGAATCTAGCGGGAGCTGGACCGGGGAGCTGTTTTTT. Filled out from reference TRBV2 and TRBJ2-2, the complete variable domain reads EPEVTQTPSHQVTQMGQEVILRCVPISNHLYFYWYRQILGQKVEFLVSFYNNEISEKSEIFDDQFSVERPDGSNFTLKIRSTKLEDSAMYFCASSESSGSWTGELFFGEGSRLTVL.

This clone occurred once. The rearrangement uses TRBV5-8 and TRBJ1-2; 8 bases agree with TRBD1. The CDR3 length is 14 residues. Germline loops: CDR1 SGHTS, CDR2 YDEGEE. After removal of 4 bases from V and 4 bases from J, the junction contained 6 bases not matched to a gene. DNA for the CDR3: TGTGCCAGCAGCCGTGGACAGGGTGCCTATGGCTACACCTTC. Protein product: CASSRGQGAYGYTF.

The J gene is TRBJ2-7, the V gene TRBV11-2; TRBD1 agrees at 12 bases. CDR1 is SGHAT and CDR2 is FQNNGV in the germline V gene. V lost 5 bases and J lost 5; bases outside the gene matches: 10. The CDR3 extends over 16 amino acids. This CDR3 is CASSNRDRGPPNEQYF. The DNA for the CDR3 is TGTGCCAGCAGCAACCGGGACAGGGGGCCTCCTAACGAGCAGTACTTC. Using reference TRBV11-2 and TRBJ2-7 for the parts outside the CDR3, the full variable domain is EAGVAQSPRYKIIEKRQSVAFWCNPISGHATLYWYQQILGQGPKLLIQFQNNGVVDDSQLPKDRFSAERLKGVDSTLKIQPAKLEDSAVYLCASSNRDRGPPNEQYFGPGTRLTVT.

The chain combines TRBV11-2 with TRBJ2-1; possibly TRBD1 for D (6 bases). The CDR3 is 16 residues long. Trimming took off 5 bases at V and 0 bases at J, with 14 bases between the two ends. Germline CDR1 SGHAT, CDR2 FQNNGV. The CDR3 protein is CASSGLRGSSYNEQFF. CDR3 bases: TGTGCCAGCAGCGGTCTCAGGGGCAGCTCCTACAATGAGCAGTTCTTC.